The 15 T cell receptor beta chains given below trace back to one sample, sequenced in a study of cytomegalovirus exposure and HLA in healthy donors (dated by TCRdb to the late 2010s). Library method: the immunoSEQ multiplex PCR assay. The multiplex PCR relied on a mix of 60 forward primers for TCR Vbeta segments and 13 reverse primers for TCR Jbeta segments. Drawn from immuneACCESS, this table holds only the in-frame rearrangements with V and J called that TCRdb kept. Clones are partly lost; checked studies trace under half to an unresolved V gene and leave the rest unexplained. The sample contains around 130,000 clones, roughly two thirds of them found a single time. The ten largest clones take up around 1.6% of the sample. Input material: PBMCs. The receptors shown here come from a man aged 25 to 45 in good health and CMV-seropositive.

The V and J genes are TRBV15 and TRBJ2-1; TRBD2 aligns across 7 bases. V lost 5 bases, J lost 1 base, and 5 bases stayed unmatched. Germline V lookup: CDR1 LNHNV, CDR2 YYDKDF (reference sequence). The CDR3 has 15 amino acids. The chain's CDR3 is CATSGRLASYNEQFF. In nucleotides, the CDR3 is TGTGCCACCAGCGGTAGACTAGCTTCCTACAATGAGCAGTTCTTC. Supplemented by reference TRBV15 and TRBJ2-1, the full variable domain reads DAMVIQNPRYQVTQFGKPVTLSCSQTLNHNVMYWYQQKSSQAPKLLFHYYDKDFNNEADTPDNFQSRRPNTSFCFLDIRSPGLGDTAMYLCATSGRLASYNEQFFGPGTRLTVL.

V gene TRBV5-1 combines with J gene TRBJ2-7; a weak D match, TRBD1 (6 bases). CDR3 size: 13 residues. CDR1 and CDR2 (germline): SGHRS, YFSETQ. V was cut by 4 bases and J by 5 bases, with 13 bases left in between. In DNA, the CDR3 is TGCGCCAGCAGCGGTACAGGGTATCACGAGCAGTACTTC. Amino acids: CASSGTGYHEQYF.

This clone came up a few times. The chain employs TRBV29-1 and TRBJ1-2; D unresolved. V lost 4 bases to trimming and J lost 4 bases, with 10 bases between them. The CDR3 extends over 12 amino acids. Germline CDR1 and CDR2: SQVTM and ANQGSEA. CDR3 sequence: CSVGLPGYGYTF. The CDR3 DNA follows: TGCAGCGTTGGATTACCCGGCTATGGCTACACCTTC. Together with reference TRBV29-1 and TRBJ1-2, the CDR3 gives the full variable domain: SAVISQKPSRDICQRGTSLTIQCQVDSQVTMMFWYRQQPGQSLTLIATANQGSEATYESGFVIDKFPISRPNLTFSTLTVSNMSPEDSSIYLCSVGLPGYGYTFGSGTRLTVV.

The J gene is TRBJ1-2, the V gene TRBV19; D remains unclear. Trimming took off 8 bases at V and 2 bases at J, with 15 bases between the two ends. CDR3 length equals 14 residues. Germline assignment: CDR1 LNHDA and CDR2 SQIVND (reference sequence). The CDR3 here is CASGSGAWNYGYTF. The CDR3 nucleotides are TGTGCCAGTGGAAGCGGAGCTTGGAACTATGGCTACACCTTC.

The chain uses TRBV4-2 and TRBJ2-3, with 10 bases identical to TRBD2. The trim removed 1 base at V and 5 bases at J, leaving 9 bases unmatched. From germline, CDR1 is LGHNA and CDR2 YNFKEQ. The CDR3 spans 17 residues. Here the CDR3 reads CASSQGSSGRAIDTQYF. The CDR3 region has the DNA TGTGCCAGCAGCCAAGGATCAAGCGGGAGGGCCATAGATACGCAGTATTTT.

The chain recombines TRBV6-5 with TRBJ1-1, with no clear D. Deletions cut 6 bases from V and 1 base from J, with 12 bases between. Germline CDR1 MNHEY, CDR2 SVGAGI. The CDR3 is 14 residues long. CDR3 residues: CASRVSRRNTEAFF. The CDR3 region has the DNA TGTGCCAGCAGGGTCAGTCGGAGGAACACTGAAGCTTTCTTT.

There are a few counts of this clone. V usage is TRBV6-1 and J usage is TRBJ2-3, with a weak D call TRBD2 (5 bases). Germline-derived CDR1 and CDR2 are MNHNS and SASEGT. Trimming shortened V by 3 bases and J by 0 bases, and 10 bases separated the two germline ends. The CDR3 consists of 15 residues. The CDR3 reads CASSEEVGSTDTQYF. In nucleotides, the CDR3 is TGTGCCAGCAGTGAGGAGGTCGGTAGCACAGATACGCAGTATTTT.

This clone occurred once. The V gene is TRBV9, the J gene TRBJ1-3, with 8 bases that match TRBD1. The CDR3 loop spans 17 amino acids. Losses at the gene ends were 3 bases for V and 7 bases for J; bases not matched to a gene: 15. Germline V gene data show CDR1 as SGDLS and CDR2 as YYNGEE. CDR3 residues: CASSGSHGTGPWNTIYF. The CDR3 DNA reads as TGTGCCAGCAGCGGGTCGCATGGGACAGGACCTTGGAACACCATATATTTT. The variable domain in full, completed from reference TRBV9 and TRBJ1-3, reads DSGVTQTPKHLITATGQRVTLRCSPRSGDLSVYWYQQSLDQGLQFLIQYYNGEERAKGNILERFSAQQFPDLHSELNLSSLELGDSALYFCASSGSHGTGPWNTIYFGEGSWLTVV.

The chain carries TRBV27 and TRBJ2-2; 10 bases match TRBD1. The junction had 9 bases not matched to a gene; V was cut back by 7 bases and J by 7 bases. CDR3 length: 15 residues. The germline V gene encodes CDR1 MNHEY and CDR2 SMNVEV (reference sequence). The CDR3 DNA reads as TGTGCCAGCACCGTACCGGGACAGGGGCGCGGGGAGCTGTTTTTT. The encoded protein is CASTVPGQGRGELFF.

V and J are TRBV30 and TRBJ2-1; TRBD2 aligns across 9 bases. CDR1 is GTSNPN, CDR2 SVGIG, per germline (reference sequence). V lost 0 bases to trimming and J lost 4 bases; unmatched junction nucleotides: 13. This CDR3 is 18 amino acids long. The chain's CDR3 is CAWSVDTYSGRVYNEQFF. In DNA, the CDR3 is TGTGCCTGGAGTGTAGACACCTATAGCGGGAGAGTATACAATGAGCAGTTCTTC.

The CDR3 sequence is CASSPGRTGGDYEQYF. The CDR3 nucleotides are TGTGCCAGCAGTCCCGGGAGGACAGGGGGAGACTACGAGCAGTACTTC. The chain has TRBV27 and TRBJ2-7; 10 nucleotides align to TRBD1. This CDR3 has 16 amino acids. CDR1 MNHEY and CDR2 SMNVEV come from the germline V gene (reference sequence). The junction had 10 bases not matched to a gene; V was cut back by 5 bases and J by 3 bases.

The V and J genes are TRBV28 and TRBJ1-2; D may be TRBD1 (5 bases). Trimming stripped 10 bases from V and 4 bases from J, with 16 bases between. This CDR3 is 13 amino acids long. Looked up from germline, CDR1 is MDHEN and CDR2 is SYDVKM. In DNA, the CDR3 is TGTGCCATCCGAGAAGGCAGGGCCTATGGCTACACCTTC. Translating gives CAIREGRAYGYTF.

J is TRBJ1-2 and V is TRBV25-1; unclear D gene. Trimming stripped 7 bases from V and 5 bases from J, with 14 bases between. The CDR3 is made up of 13 amino acids. Germline CDR1 is MGHDK and CDR2 is SYGVNS. CDR3 DNA: TGTGCCAGCACCCCAGGCGGGGTATATGGCTACACCTTC. Its protein product is CASTPGGVYGYTF.

The V call is TRBV5-1, the J call TRBJ2-2; the match to TRBD1 covers 10 bases. Germline V lookup: CDR1 SGHRS, CDR2 YFSETQ. Unmatched junction bases numbered 8, after V lost 3 bases and J lost 6 bases. The CDR3 is 16 amino acids. CDR3 sequence reads: CASSSVPGQGSGELFF. CDR3 bases: TGCGCCAGCAGCTCTGTACCGGGACAGGGGTCCGGGGAGCTGTTTTTT. The whole variable domain, remainder taken from reference TRBV5-1 and TRBJ2-2, is KAGVTQTPRYLIKTRGQQVTLSCSPISGHRSVSWYQQTPGQGLQFLFEYFSETQRNKGNFPGRFSGRQFSNSRSEMNVSTLELGDSALYLCASSSVPGQGSGELFFGEGSRLTVL.

This chain joins TRBV5-6 and TRBJ1-5; D is undetermined. The V end was cut by 3 bases, the J end by 0 bases, with 13 bases between. Looked up from germline, CDR1 is SGHDT and CDR2 is YYEEEE. The CDR3 contains 16 residues. The CDR3 reads CASSSSPINSNQPQHF. CDR3 bases: TGTGCCAGCAGCTCTTCGCCTATCAATAGCAATCAGCCCCAGCATTTT. The full variable domain, rest sourced from reference TRBV5-6 and TRBJ1-5, is DAGVTQSPTHLIKTRGQQVTLRCSPKSGHDTVSWYQQALGQGPQFIFQYYEEEERQRGNFPDRFSGHQFPNYSSELNVNALLLGDSALYLCASSSSPINSNQPQHFGDGTRLSIL.